The clone carrying this T cell receptor (beta chain) has only a few counts. The target antigen is unknown. This CDR3 is 15 amino acids long. With V trimmed by 9 bases and J by 5 bases, 11 bases remained unmatched. Germline V gene sequence: CDR1 ENHRY, CDR2 SYGVKD. These data belong to a study of CD8 T cells in ankylosing spondylitis. Findings and caveats of the study: Reported data indicate significant enrichment of disease-linked clones within matched ankylosing spondylitis synovial fluid.

Library preparation for TCR beta used quantitative 5'-RACE with molecular barcodes. One entry per CDR3 protein, called by TCRdb with MiXCR from the 5' RACE reads. Of over 25,000 distinct CDR3 sequences listed, over 7% are singletons. Sequencing was performed on blood. This sequence was found in a male donor with ankylosing spondylitis or in good health (not recorded which). The gene calls are TRBV10-3 and TRBJ2-1; 9 bases match TRBD1. The CDR3 DNA is TGTGCCATGGATCCCGGGACAGGGAACCACAATGAGCAGTTCTTC. Translation: CAMDPGTGNHNEQFF.